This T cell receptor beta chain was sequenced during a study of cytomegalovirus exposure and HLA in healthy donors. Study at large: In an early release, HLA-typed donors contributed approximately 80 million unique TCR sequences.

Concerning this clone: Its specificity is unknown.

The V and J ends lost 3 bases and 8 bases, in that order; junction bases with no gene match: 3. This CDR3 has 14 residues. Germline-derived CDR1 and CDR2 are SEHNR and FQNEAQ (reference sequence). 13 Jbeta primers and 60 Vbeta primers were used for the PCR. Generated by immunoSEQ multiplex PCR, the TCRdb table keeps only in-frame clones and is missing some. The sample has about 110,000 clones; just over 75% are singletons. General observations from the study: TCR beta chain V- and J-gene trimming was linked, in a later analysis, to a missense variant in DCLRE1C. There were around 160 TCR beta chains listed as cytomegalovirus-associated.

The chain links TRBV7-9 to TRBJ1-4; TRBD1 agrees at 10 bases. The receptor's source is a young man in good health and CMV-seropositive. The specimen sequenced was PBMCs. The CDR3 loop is CASSFTTGGEKLFF. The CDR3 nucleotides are TGTGCCAGCAGCTTTACGACAGGGGGCGAAAAACTGTTTTTT.